The 21 T cell receptor beta chains reported below all come from one sample, sequenced in a study of shared clonotypes between healthy human individuals. Using immunoSEQ multiplex PCR, the repertoire was profiled, and TCRdb retains in-frame clones only, with some absent. The sample holds some 2.3 million clones, 85% to 95% seen once. The sequencing sample was made of naive CD4+ T cells from PBMCs. The subset: CD45RA+ positively selected. These TCRs come from a man between 18 and 29 years old in good health. Some clones in this sample may be carry-over from other donors' samples.

This clone was seen just once. The J gene is TRBJ2-5, the V gene TRBV5-8, with 10 bases fitting TRBD2. Germline CDR1 is SGHTS and CDR2 is YDEGEE. V lost 3 bases, J lost 5 bases, and 7 bases stayed unmatched. This CDR3 comprises 15 residues. This chain's CDR3 is CASSSLAGEGETQYF. The DNA for the CDR3 is TGTGCCAGCAGCTCTCTAGCGGGAGAAGGGGAGACCCAGTACTTC.

V gene TRBV6-5 combines with J gene TRBJ2-7; D possibly corresponds to TRBD1 (6 bases). The germline V gene has CDR1 MNHEY and CDR2 SVGAGI. V was clipped by 2 bases and J by 0 bases, with 11 bases between them. The CDR3 is 15 residues long. The CDR3 region has the DNA TGTGCCAGCAGTTACCGGGCAGGGGACTCCTACGAGCAGTACTTC. Its protein is CASSYRAGDSYEQYF.

Points on this clone: One end of the junction varies from germline; a read error may be responsible. V gene TRBV7-3 combines with J gene TRBJ2-2; 9 bases line up with TRBD1. This CDR3 has 18 residues. Germline lookup yields CDR1 SGHTA and CDR2 FQGTGA. The CDR3 region is CASSLTGTGRDGAGELFF. The DNA for the CDR3 is TGTGCCAGCAGCCTAACCGGGACAGGGAGGGACGGCGCCGGGGAGCTGTTTTTT.

The gene calls are TRBV18 and TRBJ1-4, with a possible D match to TRBD1 (6 bases). This CDR3 is built from 14 residues. V lost 4 bases and J 4 bases, leaving 10 bases between the germline ends. Germline loops: CDR1 KGHSH, CDR2 LQKENI. CDR3 in amino acids: CASSQQGFNEKLFF. Here the CDR3 DNA reads TGTGCCAGCTCACAACAGGGCTTTAATGAAAAACTGTTTTTT. The complete variable domain, with remaining parts taken from reference TRBV18 and TRBJ1-4, reads NAGVMQNPRHLVRRRGQEARLRCSPMKGHSHVYWYRQLPEEGLKFMVYLQKENIIDESGMPKERFSAEFPKEGPSILRIQQVVRGDSAAYFCASSQQGFNEKLFFGSGTQLSVL.

The chain joins TRBV18 to TRBJ1-2; 10 bases line up with TRBD1. This CDR3 region has 16 residues. The V gene end was trimmed by 2 bases and the J gene end by 8 bases; junction bases not matched to a gene: 11. CDR1 and CDR2 from the germline V gene are KGHSH and LQKENI. Here the CDR3 reads CASSPVVGTGAYGYTF. In DNA form, the CDR3 reads TGTGCCAGCTCACCAGTTGTCGGGACAGGGGCTTACGGCTACACCTTC.

The chain uses TRBV28 and TRBJ1-5; a weak D match, TRBD1 (5 bases). From germline, CDR1 is MDHEN and CDR2 SYDVKM. This CDR3 contains 15 residues. With 5 bases removed from V and 1 base from J, the gap between germline ends came to 12 bases. This chain's CDR3 is CASSTIQASNQPQHF. CDR3 bases: TGTGCCAGCAGTACCATACAGGCGAGCAATCAGCCCCAGCATTTT.

As DNA, the CDR3 is TGTGCCAGCAGCTCGAAACCGGGACTAGAAGCCAGCAATGAGCAGTTCTTC. Protein: CASSSKPGLEASNEQFF. This chain joins TRBV5-4 and TRBJ2-1, with 8 nucleotides matching TRBD2. The CDR3 covers 17 residues. The V and J ends lost 3 bases and 6 bases, in that order; junction bases with no gene match: 14. Per germline, CDR1 SGHNT and CDR2 YYREEE (reference sequence).

The gene calls are TRBV11-2 and TRBJ2-7, with no clear D. The V end lost 2 bases, the J end lost 4 bases, and 21 bases lay between the germline ends. CDR1 is SGHAT and CDR2 is FQNNGV in the germline V gene. This CDR3 comprises 17 residues. CDR3 bases: TGTGCCAGCAGCTTACCCTCCGTTGGAAGGGCTAGGTACGAGCAGTACTTC. Its translation is CASSLPSVGRARYEQYF.

The chain uses TRBV5-4 and TRBJ2-7, with D perhaps matching TRBD1 (5 bases). The CDR3 spans 14 residues. The germline V gene has CDR1 SGHNT and CDR2 YYREEE (reference sequence). Trimming pared 0 bases from V and 5 bases from J, leaving 12 bases between. The CDR3 nucleotides read TGTGCCAGCAGCTTGGCAGGGCTTCATCACGAGCAGTACTTC. It yields the protein CASSLAGLHHEQYF.

The chain's CDR3 is CASSVLGGSYNEQFF. In nucleotides, the CDR3 is TGTGCCAGCAGCGTTTTAGGGGGCAGCTACAATGAGCAGTTCTTC. The J gene is TRBJ2-1, the V gene TRBV7-6, with TRBD1 matching 7 bases. This CDR3 region has 15 residues. Trimming removed 5 bases from V and 3 bases from J; junction bases left unmatched: 7. CDR1 and CDR2 from the germline V gene are SGHVS and FNYEAQ.

There are a few counts of this clone. This specimen includes other DNA sequences encoding the same CDR3. This chain links TRBV18 with TRBJ1-1; 8 positions match TRBD1. Trimming cost V 3 bases and J 0 bases; bases outside gene matches: 3. The CDR3 is 15 amino acids. CDR1 and CDR2 (germline): KGHSH, LQKENI. As DNA, the CDR3 is TGTGCCAGCTCACCCTTGACAGGGGTGAACACTGAAGCTTTCTTT. The encoded protein is CASSPLTGVNTEAFF.

DNA of the CDR3: TGTGCCTGGATCATATCCGGGGGGCCGAACACCATATATTTT. Amino acids: CAWIISGGPNTIYF. This chain joins TRBV30 and TRBJ1-3; TRBD1 is a possible D gene (6 bases). Germline lookup yields CDR1 GTSNPN and CDR2 SVGIG (reference sequence). CDR3 length: 14 amino acids. Trimming removed 4 bases at V and 7 bases at J, with 17 bases between.

The genes are TRBV7-3 and TRBJ1-1, with D possibly being TRBD1 (5 bases). V lost 2 bases, J lost 0 bases, and 10 bases lay in between. The CDR3 consists of 15 residues. Germline CDR1 is SGHTA and CDR2 is FQGTGA. The DNA of the CDR3 is TGTGCCAGCAGCTTAGTTAGGGGACTGAACACTGAAGCTTTCTTT. Its protein is CASSLVRGLNTEAFF.

The chain links TRBV12-5 to TRBJ2-3, with 8 nucleotides matching TRBD1. CDR1 and CDR2 from the germline V gene are LGHNT and FRNRAP. Trimming at V came to 1 base and at J to 2 bases, leaving 2 bases not matched to a gene. The CDR3 is made up of 15 amino acids. CDR3 protein: CASGLGDRPTDTQYF. The CDR3 region has the DNA TGTGCTAGTGGTTTGGGGGACAGGCCCACAGATACGCAGTATTTT.

The V call is TRBV29-1, the J call TRBJ2-3, with TRBD2 matching 9 bases. The CDR3 is 16 residues long. With 1 base clipped from V and 5 bases from J, the junction kept 10 bases outside the gene matches. Looked up from germline, CDR1 is SQVTM and CDR2 is ANQGSEA. Here the CDR3 DNA reads TGCAGCGTTGAAGGGGCTGGCGGGAGGGCCCGAGATACGCAGTATTTT. Translating gives CSVEGAGGRARDTQYF.

This clone was seen only a few times. The same CDR3 arises from other DNA sequences in this sample as well. This chain uses TRBV5-1 with TRBJ1-5, with D uncertain. CDR3 size: 13 residues. Germline V gives CDR1 SGHRS, CDR2 YFSETQ. The V and J ends lost 0 bases and 6 bases respectively, with 7 bases between them. The DNA of the CDR3 is TGCGCCAGCAGCTTGGACGGCGGTCAGCCCCAGCATTTT. Encoded protein: CASSLDGGQPQHF.

The rearrangement joins TRBV2 to TRBJ1-2; 7 bases agree with TRBD1. Trimming removed 3 bases from V and 5 bases from J; junction bases left unmatched: 12. There are 16 residues in the CDR3. Germline CDR1 SNHLY, CDR2 FYNNEI. The CDR3 is CASSDPNTGTAYGYTF. The CDR3 DNA is TGTGCCAGCAGTGATCCAAACACCGGGACAGCGTATGGCTACACCTTC.

The V and J genes are TRBV7-2 and TRBJ2-7; D uncertain. Trimming took 5 bases from V and 1 from J, leaving 12 bases between them. This CDR3 has 14 residues. Germline CDR1 and CDR2: SGHTA and FQGNSA. CDR3 sequence reads: CASSLTAYSYEQYF. For the CDR3, the DNA is TGTGCCAGCAGCCTTACAGCGTATTCCTACGAGCAGTACTTC.

The J gene is TRBJ2-7, the V gene TRBV12-2. TRBV12-2 is a pseudogene. The CDR3 runs to 12 residues. CDR3: CASRLGCYEQYF. CDR3 bases: TGTGCAAGTCGCTTAGGCTGTTACGAGCAGTACTTC.

The chain links TRBV10-3 to TRBJ2-3; 8 positions match TRBD1. The CDR3 sequence is 15 residues long. Germline V lookup: CDR1 ENHRY, CDR2 SYGVKD. The trim removed 6 bases at V and 3 bases at J, leaving 8 bases unmatched. CDR3 in amino acids: CAISYLTGATDTQYF. CDR3 coding DNA: TGTGCCATCAGCTACCTGACAGGGGCGACAGATACGCAGTATTTT.

The chain employs TRBV5-1 and TRBJ2-7; possibly TRBD1 for D (6 bases). This CDR3 comprises 15 residues. V gave up 4 bases and J gave up 3 bases, with 17 bases separating them. Looked up from germline, CDR1 is SGHRS and CDR2 is YFSETQ. The CDR3 bases are TGCGCCAGCAGCCGTTCCGGGACACCTAACTACGAGCAGTACTTC. Translated, it gives CASSRSGTPNYEQYF.